Shown below are 21 T cell receptor beta chains from a single sample sequenced in a study of blood T cell repertoires in COVID-19. Generated by immunoSEQ multiplex PCR, the TCRdb table keeps only in-frame clones and is missing some. Among some 150,000 clones listed, approximately 80% were seen once. The sequenced sample consisted of peripheral blood. The receptors originated from a woman between 50 and 59 years old in a cohort sampled during active or convalescent COVID-19.

The count of this clone is one. This chain links TRBV7-9 with TRBJ2-5, with 9 bases that match TRBD1. V was clipped by 5 bases and J by 5 bases; unmatched bases: 9. The CDR3 extends over 15 amino acids. The germline CDR1 and CDR2 sequences are SEHNR and FQNEAQ (reference sequence). In DNA, the CDR3 is TGTGCCAGCAGCCCGGGACAGGGTATGGGTGAGACCCAGTACTTC. Its protein product is CASSPGQGMGETQYF. Complete variable domain (other parts from reference TRBV7-9 and TRBJ2-5): DTGVSQNPRHKITKRGQNVTFRCDPISEHNRLYWYRQTLGQGPEFLTYFQNEAQLEKSRLLSDRFSAERPKGSFSTLEIQRTEQGDSAMYLCASSPGQGMGETQYFGPGTRLLVL.

The chain carries TRBV7-9 and TRBJ1-2; no reliable D call. CDR3 size: 13 residues. The V end was cut by 4 bases, the J end by 4 bases, with 10 bases between. Per germline, CDR1 SEHNR and CDR2 FQNEAQ (reference sequence). The CDR3 here is CASSWRDGYGYTF. The CDR3 bases are TGTGCCAGCAGCTGGCGGGATGGCTATGGCTACACCTTC.

The chain uses TRBV5-1 and TRBJ2-5; TRBD2 agrees at 7 bases. This CDR3 is built from 14 residues. Germline CDR1 is SGHRS and CDR2 is YFSETQ. J gave up 5 bases and V 3 bases, and 7 bases lay outside the gene matches. As DNA, the CDR3 is TGCGCCAGCAGCTCCCTTTTGGGGGGGGAGACCCAGTACTTC. It codes for CASSSLLGGETQYF.

V gene TRBV30 combines with J gene TRBJ1-5; a weak D match, TRBD1 (5 bases). CDR3 length equals 15 residues. Trimming removed 1 base at V and 5 bases at J, with 15 bases between. Germline CDR1 GTSNPN, CDR2 SVGIG (reference sequence). The CDR3: CAWSGQWGVDQPQHF. The CDR3 DNA reads TGTGCCTGGAGTGGCCAATGGGGGGTGGATCAGCCCCAGCATTTT.

This chain uses TRBV11-2 with TRBJ1-3; a possible D gene is TRBD1 (6 bases). V was shortened by 8 bases and J by 1 base, with 15 bases between the two germline ends. The CDR3 contains 15 residues. In germline, CDR1 is SGHAT, CDR2 FQNNGV. The CDR3 here is CASGPDSQSGNTIYF. As DNA, the CDR3 is TGTGCCAGCGGCCCGGACAGCCAGTCTGGAAACACCATATATTTT.

This chain's CDR3 is CASSLAQNYGYTF. In nucleotides, the CDR3 is TGTGCCAGCAGCTTAGCACAGAACTATGGCTACACCTTC. The J gene is TRBJ1-2, the V gene TRBV7-9; D not resolved. CDR3 size: 13 residues. Trimming shortened V by 0 bases and J by 2 bases, and 4 bases separated the two germline ends. Per germline, CDR1 SEHNR and CDR2 FQNEAQ (reference sequence).

The chain is built from TRBV5-1 and TRBJ2-3; 9 bases match TRBD1. The trim removed 10 bases at V and 6 bases at J, leaving 9 bases unmatched. The CDR3 extends over 13 amino acids. Germline V gene lookup returns CDR1 SGHRS and CDR2 YFSETQ. In DNA form, the CDR3 reads TGCGCCGGAAGACAGGGGGAATCTGATACGCAGTATTTT. This translates into CAGRQGESDTQYF.

The CDR3 sequence: CAWSQGASGQETQYF. CDR3 in DNA: TGTGCCTGGAGTCAAGGGGCTAGCGGTCAAGAGACCCAGTACTTC. This chain uses TRBV30 with TRBJ2-5; TRBD2 aligns across 7 bases. Germline V lookup: CDR1 GTSNPN, CDR2 SVGIG (reference sequence). CDR3 length: 15 amino acids. V dropped 2 bases and J dropped 2; count of bases not matched to a gene: 8.

The V call is TRBV6-5, the J call TRBJ1-1; a possible D gene is TRBD1 (6 bases). The length of the CDR3 is 14 residues. V dropped 7 bases and J dropped 1 base, with 13 bases sitting between them. CDR1 and CDR2 (germline): MNHEY, SVGAGI. The DNA of the CDR3 is TGTGCCAGCACCTTTCAGGGGACGAACACTGAAGCTTTCTTT. Encoded protein: CASTFQGTNTEAFF.

The chain links TRBV19 to TRBJ1-1; unclear D gene. Trimming removed 4 bases at V and 1 base at J, with 7 bases between. Germline V gene data show CDR1 as LNHDA and CDR2 as SQIVND (reference sequence). The CDR3 sequence is 13 residues long. As DNA, the CDR3 is TGTGCCAGTAGTACTCGACAGAACACTGAAGCTTTCTTT. This sequence encodes CASSTRQNTEAFF.

The chain joins TRBV14 to TRBJ1-5, with TRBD1 identical over 7 bases. CDR3 length equals 13 residues. V was clipped by 1 base and J by 6 bases; unmatched bases: 0. Germline CDR1 is SGHDN and CDR2 is FVKESK. CDR3: CASSQAGGQPQHF. The CDR3 DNA sequence: TGTGCCAGCAGCCAAGCAGGGGGTCAGCCCCAGCATTTT.

This clone was counted between two and nine times. This chain links TRBV23-1 with TRBJ1-2, with a weak D call TRBD1 (6 bases). TRBV23-1 falls under the ORF class, with uncertain function. V gave up 4 bases and J gave up 0 bases, with 9 bases separating them. The CDR3 loop spans 14 amino acids. The CDR3 loop reads CASSRQVANYGYTF. The CDR3 DNA reads TGCGCCAGCAGTCGACAGGTAGCTAACTATGGCTACACCTTC.

This chain links TRBV12-3 or TRBV12-4 with TRBJ1-6, with D maybe TRBD1 (6 bases). V dropped 6 bases and J dropped 10 bases, with 13 bases sitting between them. The CDR3 runs 13 residues. The CDR3 loop reads CASRRTVPSPLHF. As DNA, the CDR3 is TGTGCCAGCAGGCGGACAGTTCCCTCACCCCTCCACTTT.

This sequence joins TRBV3-1 (or the pseudogene TRBV3-2) and TRBJ2-6; 7 bases match TRBD1. The CDR3 totals 20 residues. Per the germline V gene, CDR1 is LGHDT and CDR2 is YNNKEL (reference sequence). The V segment lost 4 bases and the J segment 0 bases; nucleotides outside the gene matches: 15. As DNA, the CDR3 is TGTGCCAGCAGCCCACCTCCTACAGGGGTCTATCACTCTGGGGCCAACGTCCTGACTTTC. The encoded protein is CASSPPPTGVYHSGANVLTF.

The chain uses TRBV2 and TRBJ1-2, with 7 bases identical to TRBD1. The germline gives CDR1 SNHLY, CDR2 FYNNEI. Trimming took 3 bases from V and 4 from J; bases not matched to a gene: 2. CDR3 size: 13 residues. The CDR3 region is CASSDRGAYGYTF. In nucleotides, the CDR3 is TGTGCCAGCAGTGACAGGGGGGCCTATGGCTACACCTTC.

The gene calls are TRBV4-3 and TRBJ2-2, with 9 bases matching TRBD1. After removal of 0 bases from V and 5 bases from J, the junction contained 7 bases not matched to a gene. CDR1 is LGHNA, CDR2 YSLEER, per germline. The CDR3 loop spans 17 amino acids. CDR3 protein: CASSQDSGTGQTGELFF. The CDR3 nucleotides are TGCGCCAGCAGCCAAGATTCGGGGACAGGGCAGACCGGGGAGCTGTTTTTT.

The V call is TRBV6-5, the J call TRBJ2-5; 8 bases map to TRBD1. CDR3 length: 16 amino acids. Trimming cost V 2 bases and J 0 bases; bases outside gene matches: 5. CDR1 MNHEY and CDR2 SVGAGI come from the germline V gene. CDR3: CASSYGTGRYQETQYF. CDR3 DNA: TGTGCCAGCAGTTACGGGACAGGCCGGTACCAAGAGACCCAGTACTTC.

This sequence joins TRBV5-1 and TRBJ2-2; 7 nucleotides match TRBD2. The V gene's germline CDR1 is SGHRS and CDR2 YFSETQ. There are 14 residues in the CDR3. V lost 4 bases, J lost 1 base, and 1 base stayed unmatched. CDR3 sequence: CASSRGENTGELFF. The CDR3 DNA follows: TGCGCCAGCAGCCGGGGGGAGAACACCGGGGAGCTGTTTTTT.

The CDR3 region is CASSLARGTITSGNTIYF. In DNA form, the CDR3 reads TGTGCCAGCAGCTTAGCGCGGGGCACCATTACTTCTGGAAACACCATATATTTT. V gene TRBV7-9 combines with J gene TRBJ1-3, with D possibly TRBD1 on 5 matching bases. CDR1 is SEHNR, CDR2 FQNEAQ, per germline (reference sequence). The CDR3 has 18 residues. Trimming took off 0 bases at V and 1 base at J, with 16 bases between the two ends.

The chain carries TRBV21-1 and TRBJ1-5. TRBV21-1 is recorded as a pseudogene. The CDR3 sequence is 17 residues long. This CDR3 is CASSKGGARVLNQPQHF. The CDR3 DNA reads as TGTGCCAGCAGCAAAGGCGGGGCGCGGGTCCTGAATCAGCCCCAGCATTTT.

This chain joins TRBV6-5 and TRBJ2-7; maybe TRBD2 (5 bases). Germline assignment: CDR1 MNHEY and CDR2 SVGAGI. The CDR3 contains 15 residues. Trimming stripped 0 bases from V and 4 bases from J, with 13 bases between. Here the CDR3 reads CASSYSRGSGYEQYF. The CDR3 nucleotides read TGTGCCAGCAGTTACTCGAGAGGCTCGGGATACGAGCAGTACTTC.